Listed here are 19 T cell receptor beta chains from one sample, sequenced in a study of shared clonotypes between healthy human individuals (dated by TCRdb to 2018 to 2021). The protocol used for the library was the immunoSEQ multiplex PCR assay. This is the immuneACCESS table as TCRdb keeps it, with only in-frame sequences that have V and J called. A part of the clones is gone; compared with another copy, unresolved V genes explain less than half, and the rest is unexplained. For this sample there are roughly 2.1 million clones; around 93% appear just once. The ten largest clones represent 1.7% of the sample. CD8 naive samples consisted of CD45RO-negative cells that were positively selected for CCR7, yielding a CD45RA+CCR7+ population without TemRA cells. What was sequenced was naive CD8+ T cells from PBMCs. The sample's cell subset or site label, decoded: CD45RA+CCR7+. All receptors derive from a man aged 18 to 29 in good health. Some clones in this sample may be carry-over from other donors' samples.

The chain's CDR3 is CASSLLTPEGLNTEAFF. The DNA of the CDR3 is TGTGCCAGCAGTTTATTAACGCCGGAGGGGCTGAACACTGAAGCTTTCTTT. The chain couples TRBV27 to TRBJ1-1, with D possibly matching TRBD1 (5 bases). V was clipped by 1 base and J by 0 bases, with 15 bases between them. The CDR3 spans 17 residues. Looked up from germline, CDR1 is MNHEY and CDR2 is SMNVEV (reference sequence).

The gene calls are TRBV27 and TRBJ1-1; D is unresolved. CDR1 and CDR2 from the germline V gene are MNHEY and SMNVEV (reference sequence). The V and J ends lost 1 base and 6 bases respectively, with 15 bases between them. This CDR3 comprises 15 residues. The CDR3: CASSLYLGGGAEAFF. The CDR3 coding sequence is TGTGCCAGCAGTTTATACCTAGGCGGTGGCGCTGAAGCTTTCTTT.

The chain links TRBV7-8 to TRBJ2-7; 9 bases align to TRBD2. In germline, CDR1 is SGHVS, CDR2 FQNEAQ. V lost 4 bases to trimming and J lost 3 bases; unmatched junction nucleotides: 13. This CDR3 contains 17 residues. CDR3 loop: CASSSLPGSGRYYEQYF. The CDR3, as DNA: TGTGCCAGCAGCTCACTCCCTGGGAGCGGGAGGTACTACGAGCAGTACTTC.

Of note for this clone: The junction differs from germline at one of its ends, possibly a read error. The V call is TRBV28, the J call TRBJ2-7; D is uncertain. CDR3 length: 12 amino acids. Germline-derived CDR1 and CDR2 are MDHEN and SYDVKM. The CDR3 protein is CASSLSGRVDNF. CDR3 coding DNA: TGTGCCAGCAGTTTAAGTGGAAGGGTCGACAACTTC.

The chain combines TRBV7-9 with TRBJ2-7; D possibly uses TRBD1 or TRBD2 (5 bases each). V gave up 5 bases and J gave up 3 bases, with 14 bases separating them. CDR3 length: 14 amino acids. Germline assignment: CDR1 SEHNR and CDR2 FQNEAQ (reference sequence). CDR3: CASSTPGRIYEQYF. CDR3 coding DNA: TGTGCCAGCAGCACACCGGGACGGATCTACGAGCAGTACTTC.

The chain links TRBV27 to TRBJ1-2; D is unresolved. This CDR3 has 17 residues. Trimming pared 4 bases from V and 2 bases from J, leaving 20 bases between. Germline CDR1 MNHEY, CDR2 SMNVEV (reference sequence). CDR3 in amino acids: CASSSRETGLPNYGYTF. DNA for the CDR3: TGTGCCAGCAGTTCCCGAGAAACCGGGCTTCCAAACTATGGCTACACCTTC.

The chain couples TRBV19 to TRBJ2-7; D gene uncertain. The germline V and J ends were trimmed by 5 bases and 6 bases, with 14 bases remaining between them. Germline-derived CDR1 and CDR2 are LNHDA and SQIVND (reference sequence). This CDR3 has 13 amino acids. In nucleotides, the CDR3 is TGTGCCAGTAGTTTCAACTCAATCCCCGAGCAGTACTTC. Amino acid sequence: CASSFNSIPEQYF.

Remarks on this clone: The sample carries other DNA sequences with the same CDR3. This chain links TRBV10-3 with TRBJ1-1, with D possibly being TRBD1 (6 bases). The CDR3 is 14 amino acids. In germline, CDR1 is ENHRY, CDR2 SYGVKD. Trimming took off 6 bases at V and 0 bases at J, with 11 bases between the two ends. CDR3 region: CAISETGLNTEAFF. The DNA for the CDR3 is TGTGCCATCAGCGAAACAGGGTTGAACACTGAAGCTTTCTTT.

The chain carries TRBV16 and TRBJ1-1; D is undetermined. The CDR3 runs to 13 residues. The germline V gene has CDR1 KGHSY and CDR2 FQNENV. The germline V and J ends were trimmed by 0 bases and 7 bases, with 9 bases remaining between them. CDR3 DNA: TGTGCCAGCAGCCAATCGTTGGCGTTTGAAGCTTTCTTT. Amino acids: CASSQSLAFEAFF.

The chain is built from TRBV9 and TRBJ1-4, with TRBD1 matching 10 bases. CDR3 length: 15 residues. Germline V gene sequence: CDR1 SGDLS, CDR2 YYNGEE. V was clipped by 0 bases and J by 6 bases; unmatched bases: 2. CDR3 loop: CASSVGGTGDEKLFF. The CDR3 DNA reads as TGTGCCAGCAGCGTAGGCGGGACAGGGGATGAAAAACTGTTTTTT.

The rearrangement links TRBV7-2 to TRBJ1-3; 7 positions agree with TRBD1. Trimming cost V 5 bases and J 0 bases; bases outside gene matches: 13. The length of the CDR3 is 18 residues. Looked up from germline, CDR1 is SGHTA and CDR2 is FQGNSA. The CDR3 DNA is TGTGCCAGCAGCCACGACAGGGAGGATATTCTCTCTGGAAACACCATATATTTT. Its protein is CASSHDREDILSGNTIYF. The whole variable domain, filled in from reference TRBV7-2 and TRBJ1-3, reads GAGVSQSPSNKVTEKGKDVELRCDPISGHTALYWYRQSLGQGLEFLIYFQGNSAPDKSGLPSDRFSAERTGGSVSTLTIQRTQQEDSAVYLCASSHDREDILSGNTIYFGEGSWLTVV.

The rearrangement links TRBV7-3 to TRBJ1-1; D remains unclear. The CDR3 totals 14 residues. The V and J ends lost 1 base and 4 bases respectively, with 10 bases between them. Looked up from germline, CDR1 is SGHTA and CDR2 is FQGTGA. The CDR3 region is CASSLSLVGTEAFF. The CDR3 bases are TGTGCCAGCAGCTTAAGCCTGGTGGGCACTGAAGCTTTCTTT. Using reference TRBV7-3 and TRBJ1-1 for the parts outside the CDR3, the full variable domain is GAGVSQTPSNKVTEKGKYVELRCDPISGHTALYWYRQSLGQGPEFLIYFQGTGAADDSGLPNDRFFAVRPEGSVSTLKIQRTERGDSAVYLCASSLSLVGTEAFFGQGTRLTVV.

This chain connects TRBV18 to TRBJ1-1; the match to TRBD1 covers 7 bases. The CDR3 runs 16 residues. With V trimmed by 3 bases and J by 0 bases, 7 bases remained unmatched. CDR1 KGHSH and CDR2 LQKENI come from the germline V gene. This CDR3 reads CASSPTGRTMNTEAFF. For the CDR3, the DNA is TGTGCCAGCTCACCGACAGGGCGGACCATGAACACTGAAGCTTTCTTT.

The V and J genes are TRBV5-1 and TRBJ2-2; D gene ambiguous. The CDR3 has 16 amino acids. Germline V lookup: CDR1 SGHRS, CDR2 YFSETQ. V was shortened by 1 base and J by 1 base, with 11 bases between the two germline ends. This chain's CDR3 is CASSLIPDENTGELFF. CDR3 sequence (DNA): TGCGCCAGCAGCTTGATCCCGGACGAGAACACCGGGGAGCTGTTTTTT.

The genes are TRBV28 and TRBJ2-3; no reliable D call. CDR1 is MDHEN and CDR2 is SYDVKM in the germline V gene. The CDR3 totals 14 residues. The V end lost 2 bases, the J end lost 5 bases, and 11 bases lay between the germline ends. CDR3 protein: CASSLRRTLDTQYF. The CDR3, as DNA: TGTGCCAGCAGTTTAAGACGGACGCTAGATACGCAGTATTTT.

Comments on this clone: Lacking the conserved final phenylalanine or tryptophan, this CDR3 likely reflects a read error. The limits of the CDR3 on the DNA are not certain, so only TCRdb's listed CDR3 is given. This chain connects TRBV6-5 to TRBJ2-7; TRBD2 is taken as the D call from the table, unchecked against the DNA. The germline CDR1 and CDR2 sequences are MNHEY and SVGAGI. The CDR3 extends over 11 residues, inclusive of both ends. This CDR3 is CASSYLTRDLD.

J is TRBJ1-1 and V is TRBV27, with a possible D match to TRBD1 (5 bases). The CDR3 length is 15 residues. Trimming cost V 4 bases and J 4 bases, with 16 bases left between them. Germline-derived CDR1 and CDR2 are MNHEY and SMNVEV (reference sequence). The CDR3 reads CASSSALGVGTEAFF. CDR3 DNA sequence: TGTGCCAGCAGTTCCGCCCTGGGGGTAGGCACTGAAGCTTTCTTT.

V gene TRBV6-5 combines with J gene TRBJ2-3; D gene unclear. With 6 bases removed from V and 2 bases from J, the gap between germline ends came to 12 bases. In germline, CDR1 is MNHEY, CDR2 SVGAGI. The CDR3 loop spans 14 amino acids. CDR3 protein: CASSPSFNTDTQYF. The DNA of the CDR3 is TGTGCCAGCAGCCCCTCCTTTAACACAGATACGCAGTATTTT.

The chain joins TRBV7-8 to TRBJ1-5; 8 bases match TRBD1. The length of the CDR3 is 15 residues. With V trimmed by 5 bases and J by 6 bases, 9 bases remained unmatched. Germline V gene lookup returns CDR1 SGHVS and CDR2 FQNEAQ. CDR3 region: CASSADRVASQPQHF. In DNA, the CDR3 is TGTGCCAGCAGCGCGGACAGGGTAGCGAGTCAGCCCCAGCATTTT.